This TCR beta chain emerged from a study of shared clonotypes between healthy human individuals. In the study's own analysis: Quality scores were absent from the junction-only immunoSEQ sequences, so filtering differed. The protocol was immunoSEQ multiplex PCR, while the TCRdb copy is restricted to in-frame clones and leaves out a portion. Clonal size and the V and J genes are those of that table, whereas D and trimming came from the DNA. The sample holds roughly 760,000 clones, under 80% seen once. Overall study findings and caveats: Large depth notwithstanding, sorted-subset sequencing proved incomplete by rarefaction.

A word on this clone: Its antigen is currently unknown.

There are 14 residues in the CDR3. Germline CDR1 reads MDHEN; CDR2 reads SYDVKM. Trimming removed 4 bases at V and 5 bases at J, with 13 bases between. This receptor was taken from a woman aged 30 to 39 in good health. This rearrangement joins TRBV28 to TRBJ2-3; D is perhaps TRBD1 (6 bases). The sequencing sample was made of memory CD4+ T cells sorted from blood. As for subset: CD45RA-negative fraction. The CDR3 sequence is CASSSGTPGDTQYF. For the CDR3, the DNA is TGTGCCAGCAGTTCCGGGACACCGGGAGATACGCAGTATTTT.